Presented here are 24 T cell receptor beta chains from one specimen sequenced in a study of blood T cell repertoires in COVID-19. Here immunoSEQ multiplex PCR was the method, and the copy in TCRdb shows in-frame clones only, minus some. The data contain some 320,000 clones, 89% of them singletons. Sequencing input: PBMCs or T cells enriched from blood (not recorded which). All receptors come from a woman between 45 and 65 years old who had been exposed to COVID-19.

Here the CDR3 reads CASSSSGTGVFGYTF. CDR3 coding DNA: TGTGCCAGCAGCTCATCCGGGACAGGGGTTTTTGGCTACACCTTC. The rearrangement uses TRBV6-2 or TRBV6-3 and TRBJ1-2, with 10 nucleotides matching TRBD1. The CDR3 contains 15 residues. The V gene's germline CDR1 is MNHEY and CDR2 SVGEGT. Germline trimming cut 6 bases from V and 7 bases from J; bases unmatched to any gene: 11.

The chain is built from TRBV30 and TRBJ1-2; 9 bases are a match to TRBD1. Trimming at V came to 4 bases and at J to 1 base, leaving 4 bases not matched to a gene. CDR3 length: 14 residues. Germline V gene data show CDR1 as GTSNPN and CDR2 as SVGIG (reference sequence). CDR3: CAWIRTGVNYGYTF. DNA for the CDR3: TGTGCCTGGATTAGGACAGGGGTTAACTATGGCTACACCTTC.

V usage is TRBV4-1 and J usage is TRBJ1-1; 7 nucleotides agree with TRBD1. The CDR3 sequence is 14 residues long. The trim removed 1 base at V and 3 bases at J, leaving 2 bases unmatched. Germline V gene data show CDR1 as MGHRA and CDR2 as YSYEKL. The CDR3 DNA follows: TGCGCCAGCAGCCAAGTGGGACAGCACACTGAAGCTTTCTTT. Translation gives CASSQVGQHTEAFF.

There are a few counts of this clone. The rearrangement uses TRBV30 and TRBJ1-6; D is ambiguous. Germline V gene data show CDR1 as GTSNPN and CDR2 as SVGIG (reference sequence). The CDR3 consists of 14 residues. Trimming took off 0 bases at V and 10 bases at J, with 13 bases between the two ends. The CDR3 region has the DNA TGTGCCTGGAGTGTACGAACTGACACATCACCCCTCCACTTT. As protein: CAWSVRTDTSPLHF.

The chain uses TRBV28 and TRBJ1-5; 7 positions agree with TRBD1. Trimming removed 1 base from V and 4 bases from J; junction bases left unmatched: 4. Germline CDR1 reads MDHEN; CDR2 reads SYDVKM. There are 15 residues in the CDR3. Written as DNA, the CDR3 is TGTGCCAGCAGTTTATTGACAGGGACAAATCAGCCCCAGCATTTT. Its translation: CASSLLTGTNQPQHF.

The chain links TRBV7-9 to TRBJ2-1, with 7 bases that match TRBD2. The CDR3 is 15 amino acids. The V gene end was trimmed by 4 bases and the J gene end by 8 bases; junction bases not matched to a gene: 11. The germline gives CDR1 SEHNR, CDR2 FQNEAQ (reference sequence). The CDR3 spells CASSSGLGKADEQFF. The CDR3 DNA follows: TGTGCCAGCAGCTCAGGACTAGGAAAAGCGGATGAGCAGTTCTTC.

This chain joins TRBV5-1 and TRBJ1-4; D may be TRBD1 (6 bases). The CDR3 has 13 residues. The ends were cut back, 0 bases at V and 8 bases at J, with 8 bases in the middle. Germline values: CDR1 SGHRS, CDR2 YFSETQ. The CDR3 DNA is TGCGCCAGCAGCTTGGTTGGGGGCGAAAAACTGTTTTTT. Its protein is CASSLVGGEKLFF.

This chain uses TRBV5-1 with TRBJ2-2; D may be TRBD1 (6 bases). V was cut by 4 bases and J by 3 bases, with 16 bases left in between. CDR3 length: 16 residues. The germline gives CDR1 SGHRS, CDR2 YFSETQ. The CDR3 nucleotides are TGCGCCAGCAGCGGGCACCTAGGACAGTACACCGGGGAGCTGTTTTTT. This encodes CASSGHLGQYTGELFF.

The chain couples TRBV6-5 to TRBJ1-3; 7 nucleotides align to TRBD1. Germline V CDR1 and CDR2: MNHEY, SVGAGI. This CDR3 spans 12 amino acids. J lost 10 bases, V lost 10 bases, and 10 bases had no gene match. The DNA of the CDR3 is TGTGCCACAAGGGGCACAGGGGAAACCATATATTTT. It yields the protein CATRGTGETIYF.

The V gene is TRBV7-6, the J gene TRBJ2-7; D call uncertain. This CDR3 region has 14 residues. The germline CDR1 and CDR2 sequences are SGHVS and FNYEAQ. Trimming took 4 bases from V and 1 from J, leaving 11 bases between them. The CDR3 region is CASSSSDGSYEQYF. The CDR3 DNA follows: TGTGCCAGCAGCTCCAGCGACGGTTCCTACGAGCAGTACTTC.

This clone has more than one count but fewer than ten. The V and J genes are TRBV5-1 and TRBJ1-6; D is unresolved. Trimming pared 0 bases from V and 9 bases from J, leaving 7 bases between. This CDR3 has 13 amino acids. The germline V gene encodes CDR1 SGHRS and CDR2 YFSETQ. Here the CDR3 DNA reads TGCGCCAGCAGCTTGGGGCCCCCTTCACCCCTCCACTTT. It codes for CASSLGPPSPLHF.

The chain employs TRBV6-6 and TRBJ2-3, with 10 bases lining up with TRBD2. The V gene's germline CDR1 is MNHNY and CDR2 SVGAGI (reference sequence). The J segment lost 0 bases and the V segment lost 6 bases, leaving 18 bases of the junction unmatched. The CDR3 has 20 residues. The CDR3 here is CASSLSRAGGYYTSTDTQYF. The CDR3, as DNA: TGTGCCAGCAGCCTCAGCCGAGCGGGGGGGTACTACACTAGCACAGATACGCAGTATTTT.

The chain links TRBV4-2 to TRBJ2-2; D not resolved. CDR3 size: 15 residues. Trimming stripped 0 bases from V and 2 bases from J, with 7 bases between. Germline CDR1 reads LGHNA; CDR2 reads YNFKEQ. Here the CDR3 reads CASSQERLNTGELFF. In DNA, the CDR3 is TGTGCCAGCAGCCAAGAGAGGCTCAACACCGGGGAGCTGTTTTTT.

V usage is TRBV5-4 and J usage is TRBJ1-2; D is perhaps TRBD1 (5 bases). V was trimmed by 5 bases and J by 4 bases, leaving 15 bases between them. This CDR3 has 14 residues. CDR1 and CDR2 (germline): SGHNT, YYREEE (reference sequence). The CDR3: CASRSGGDLYGYTF. CDR3 nucleotide sequence: TGTGCCAGCAGATCGGGGGGAGACCTCTATGGCTACACCTTC. Filled out from reference TRBV5-4 and TRBJ1-2, the complete variable domain reads ETGVTQSPTHLIKTRGQQVTLRCSSQSGHNTVSWYQQALGQGPQFIFQYYREEENGRGNFPPRFSGLQFPNYSSELNVNALELDDSALYLCASRSGGDLYGYTFGSGTRLTVV.

V is TRBV29-1 and J is TRBJ1-4, with D hard to call. Trimming cost V 4 bases and J 4 bases, with 10 bases left between them. The germline V gene has CDR1 SQVTM and CDR2 ANQGSEA. The CDR3 is 13 residues long. The CDR3 here is CSVARQNNEKLFF. CDR3 sequence (DNA): TGCAGCGTTGCTCGCCAGAATAATGAAAAACTGTTTTTT.

The genes are TRBV19 and TRBJ1-2; no clear D. The CDR3 loop spans 15 amino acids. The germline V gene encodes CDR1 LNHDA and CDR2 SQIVND (reference sequence). V gave up 3 bases and J gave up 3 bases, with 14 bases separating them. CDR3 sequence: CASSILEGWDYGYTF. Written as DNA, the CDR3 is TGTGCCAGTAGTATTTTGGAGGGCTGGGACTATGGCTACACCTTC.

The J gene is TRBJ1-1, the V gene TRBV4-1, with 7 bases aligning to TRBD1. Germline CDR1 and CDR2: MGHRA and YSYEKL. The CDR3 loop spans 16 amino acids. Trimming cost V 0 bases and J 2 bases; bases outside gene matches: 6. CDR3 sequence: CASSQESHRGNTEAFF. CDR3 nucleotides: TGCGCCAGCAGCCAAGAATCGCACAGGGGAAACACTGAAGCTTTCTTT.

The chain uses TRBV5-1 and TRBJ1-2, with a tentative D call TRBD1 (6 bases). CDR3 size: 15 residues. V shed 3 bases and J shed 0 bases, with 12 bases lying between them. CDR1 SGHRS and CDR2 YFSETQ come from the germline V gene. CDR3 in amino acids: CASSSNGQTNYGYTF. Written as DNA, the CDR3 is TGCGCCAGCAGCTCTAACGGACAGACTAACTATGGCTACACCTTC.

This clone was observed a single time. The chain joins TRBV6-5 to TRBJ1-1; D not certain. The ends were cut back, 0 bases at V and 0 bases at J, with 8 bases in the middle. Germline loops: CDR1 MNHEY, CDR2 SVGAGI. This CDR3 comprises 15 residues. CDR3 protein: CASSYSANMNTEAFF. DNA of the CDR3: TGTGCCAGCAGTTACTCGGCAAACATGAACACTGAAGCTTTCTTT.

This chain links TRBV5-8 with TRBJ1-5; D is undetermined. There are 13 residues in the CDR3. Germline CDR1 is SGHTS and CDR2 is YDEGEE. V lost 4 bases, J lost 3 bases, and 8 bases lay in between. The CDR3 protein is CASSPGTNQPQHF. For the CDR3, the DNA is TGTGCCAGCAGCCCGGGAACCAATCAGCCCCAGCATTTT.

The J gene is TRBJ1-4, the V gene TRBV6-5; no definite D call. CDR3 length equals 15 residues. Germline values: CDR1 MNHEY, CDR2 SVGAGI. Trimming removed 5 bases at V and 5 bases at J, with 15 bases between. Here the CDR3 reads CASSPLTPRNEKLFF. For the CDR3, the DNA is TGTGCCAGCAGTCCCCTGACACCACGAAATGAAAAACTGTTTTTT.

The chain links TRBV28 to TRBJ2-7, with a tentative D call TRBD1 (6 bases). Germline assignment: CDR1 MDHEN and CDR2 SYDVKM. CDR3 size: 12 residues. V lost 8 bases and J 3 bases, leaving 11 bases between the germline ends. The CDR3 sequence: CASHRDGYEQYF. As DNA, the CDR3 is TGTGCCAGCCACAGGGACGGCTACGAGCAGTACTTC.

This chain joins TRBV11-3 and TRBJ2-7; possibly TRBD2 for D (5 bases). Trimming stripped 4 bases from V and 2 bases from J, with 9 bases between. Germline V gene sequence: CDR1 SGHNT, CDR2 YENEEA. CDR3 size: 13 residues. The chain's CDR3 is CASSSGSTYEQYF. CDR3 nucleotides: TGTGCCAGCAGCTCGGGATCGACCTACGAGCAGTACTTC.

This rearrangement joins TRBV30 to TRBJ1-6; 7 bases map to TRBD1. With V trimmed by 3 bases and J by 9 bases, 8 bases remained unmatched. Germline assignment: CDR1 GTSNPN and CDR2 SVGIG (reference sequence). The CDR3 spans 14 residues. CDR3 protein: CAWSQGTESSPLHF. CDR3 nucleotide sequence: TGTGCCTGGAGCCAGGGGACAGAATCTTCACCCCTCCACTTT.